Following are 22 T cell receptor beta chains from one sample sequenced in a study of identifying expanded T cells in peripheral blood. Repertoires were generated with immunoSEQ multiplex PCR, while TCRdb's copy carries only in-frame clones and drops some. This table has around 90,000 clones, about 87% appearing once. Specimen: blood. These TCRs come from a person aged 18 to 75 in good health.

The rearrangement joins TRBV30 to TRBJ1-1; 8 bases are a match to TRBD1. The ends lost 2 bases at V and 0 bases at J; junction bases unmatched: 5. This CDR3 region has 15 residues. Germline-derived CDR1 and CDR2 are GTSNPN and SVGIG (reference sequence). In DNA form, the CDR3 reads TGTGCCTGGAGTACCCGGGACAGGCTGAACACTGAAGCTTTCTTT. Protein sequence: CAWSTRDRLNTEAFF.

This clone has only one observation. The chain uses TRBV5-4 and TRBJ1-1; D is perhaps TRBD1 (5 bases). V lost 5 bases and J 3 bases, leaving 14 bases between the germline ends. Germline-derived CDR1 and CDR2 are SGHNT and YYREEE (reference sequence). CDR3 size: 14 residues. The CDR3 spells CASRRVLTDTEAFF. In DNA form, the CDR3 reads TGTGCCAGCAGGCGCGTTTTGACAGACACTGAAGCTTTCTTT.

This sequence joins TRBV7-9 and TRBJ1-5; no clear D gene. V was cut by 4 bases and J by 9 bases, with 10 bases left in between. The CDR3 covers 12 residues. CDR1 is SEHNR, CDR2 FQNEAQ, per germline (reference sequence). As DNA, the CDR3 is TGTGCCAGCAGCTCCGGCCCAATGCCCCAGCATTTT. Translating it yields CASSSGPMPQHF.

V is TRBV19 and J is TRBJ2-2; the match to TRBD2 covers 12 bases. The trim removed 6 bases at V and 0 bases at J, leaving 2 bases unmatched. The V gene's germline CDR1 is LNHDA and CDR2 SQIVND (reference sequence). The CDR3 contains 16 residues. This CDR3 reads CASRRTSGTNTGELFF. The CDR3 bases are TGTGCCAGTAGACGGACTAGCGGGACGAACACCGGGGAGCTGTTTTTT.

Worth noting for this clone: In the same sample, other DNA sequences code for this CDR3. V gene TRBV5-1 combines with J gene TRBJ2-1; D is uncertain. Germline V CDR1 and CDR2: SGHRS, YFSETQ. The CDR3 is 14 amino acids. V was cut by 0 bases and J by 5 bases, with 9 bases left in between. CDR3 in amino acids: CASSLELPHNEQFF. CDR3 nucleotide sequence: TGCGCCAGCAGCTTGGAACTACCTCACAATGAGCAGTTCTTC.

The chain links TRBV10-1 to TRBJ2-1; D is possibly TRBD1 (7 bases). The CDR3 totals 15 residues. The germline V and J ends were trimmed by 7 bases and 2 bases, with 15 bases remaining between them. Germline values: CDR1 WNHNN, CDR2 SYGVQD (reference sequence). As DNA, the CDR3 is TGCGCCAGCATCCCCGGCGGGACAGCCTACAATGAGCAGTTCTTC. Translated, it gives CASIPGGTAYNEQFF.

This clone has more than one count but fewer than ten. V and J are TRBV9 and TRBJ2-3; TRBD2 is a possible D gene (5 bases). Germline CDR1 SGDLS, CDR2 YYNGEE. V lost 0 bases to trimming and J lost 4 bases, with 12 bases between them. The CDR3 sequence is 15 residues long. Here the CDR3 DNA reads TGTGCCAGCAGCGTAGCCGCCAACGGGGCAGATACGCAGTATTTT. It translates to CASSVAANGADTQYF.

This clone showed up just once. CDR3 region: CAISRGTRGPYEQYF. As DNA, the CDR3 is TGTGCCATCAGCCGGGGGACAAGGGGACCCTACGAGCAGTACTTC. This chain links TRBV10-3 with TRBJ2-7; D is possibly TRBD1 or TRBD2 (6 bases each). The CDR3 extends over 15 amino acids. V lost 6 bases and J 2 bases, leaving 17 bases between the germline ends. Germline V gives CDR1 ENHRY, CDR2 SYGVKD.

This clone was detected only a few times. The J gene is TRBJ2-3, the V gene TRBV11-3, with 9 nucleotides matching TRBD1. V lost 11 bases to trimming and J lost 1 base; unmatched junction nucleotides: 7. The germline gives CDR1 SGHNT, CDR2 YENEEA. The CDR3 spans 14 residues. CDR3 sequence (DNA): TGTGCCTCCGGACAGGGGCAACGCACAGATACGCAGTATTTT. Its protein is CASGQGQRTDTQYF.

The J gene is TRBJ2-7, the V gene TRBV5-4; TRBD1 might be the D (5 bases). The CDR3 runs to 18 residues. Germline V gene data show CDR1 as SGHNT and CDR2 as YYREEE (reference sequence). Trimming cost V 4 bases and J 3 bases, with 26 bases left between them. This chain's CDR3 is CASSGAEKRETDFYEQYF. CDR3 in DNA: TGTGCCAGCAGCGGGGCTGAGAAGCGAGAAACCGACTTCTACGAGCAGTACTTC.

This clone was picked up one time. V usage is TRBV4-2 and J usage is TRBJ1-2, with D uncertain. There are 14 residues in the CDR3. V was cut by 3 bases and J by 4 bases, with 12 bases left in between. Germline loops: CDR1 LGHNA, CDR2 YNFKEQ. This CDR3 reads CASSQDPGSYGYTF. As DNA, the CDR3 is TGTGCCAGCAGCCAGGATCCGGGAAGCTATGGCTACACCTTC.

The V gene is TRBV4-1, the J gene TRBJ2-7; 7 positions match TRBD1. The CDR3 is 15 amino acids. The germline V gene encodes CDR1 MGHRA and CDR2 YSYEKL. Germline trimming cut 1 base from V and 4 bases from J; bases unmatched to any gene: 7. CDR3 DNA sequence: TGCGCCAGCAGCCAAGCAGACAGGGCCGAGTACGAGCAGTACTTC. Protein: CASSQADRAEYEQYF.

The chain recombines TRBV7-8 with TRBJ1-2, with unresolved D. Trimming shortened V by 1 base and J by 6 bases, and 9 bases separated the two germline ends. Germline loops: CDR1 SGHVS, CDR2 FQNEAQ. The CDR3 is 13 residues long. The CDR3 region is CASSLVRRNGYTF. CDR3 nucleotides: TGTGCCAGCAGCTTAGTACGTCGAAATGGCTACACCTTC.

This CDR3 is CASSLPGLEAFF. DNA for the CDR3: TGTGCCAGCAGCCTGCCGGGGCTCGAAGCTTTCTTT. The chain is built from TRBV7-2 and TRBJ1-1; a weak D match, TRBD1 (5 bases). Germline V CDR1 and CDR2: SGHTA, FQGNSA. V was cut by 5 bases and J by 8 bases, with 12 bases left in between. CDR3 length equals 12 residues. Looking up the rest from reference TRBV7-2 and TRBJ1-1 gives the full variable domain: GAGVSQSPSNKVTEKGKDVELRCDPISGHTALYWYRQSLGQGLEFLIYFQGNSAPDKSGLPSDRFSAERTGGSVSTLTIQRTQQEDSAVYLCASSLPGLEAFFGQGTRLTVV.

The chain couples TRBV29-1 to TRBJ2-1; D ambiguous. Deletions cut 4 bases from V and 3 bases from J, with 7 bases between. The CDR3 extends over 12 amino acids. CDR1 is SQVTM, CDR2 ANQGSEA, per germline. CDR3: CSVVLVYNEQFF. The CDR3 DNA is TGCAGCGTTGTGCTGGTCTACAATGAGCAGTTCTTC.

The chain employs TRBV6-5 and TRBJ2-7; D possibly corresponds to TRBD2 (5 bases). Germline CDR1 reads MNHEY; CDR2 reads SVGAGI. The V gene lost 4 bases and the J gene lost 3 bases, with 13 bases spanning the gap. The length of the CDR3 is 14 residues. This chain's CDR3 is CASSWTDRDYEQYF. The CDR3 DNA reads as TGTGCCAGCAGTTGGACTGACCGGGACTACGAGCAGTACTTC.

The rearrangement joins TRBV5-1 to TRBJ2-7, with no clear D. The germline V gene has CDR1 SGHRS and CDR2 YFSETQ. Trimming shortened V by 0 bases and J by 0 bases, and 4 bases separated the two germline ends. The CDR3 extends over 13 amino acids. The CDR3 loop reads CASSLAASYEQYF. CDR3 in DNA: TGCGCCAGCAGCTTGGCCGCCTCCTACGAGCAGTACTTC.

V usage is TRBV4-1 and J usage is TRBJ2-7; D unresolved. CDR1 and CDR2 from the germline V gene are MGHRA and YSYEKL. The CDR3 is 13 amino acids. The V gene lost 0 bases and the J gene lost 2 bases, with 5 bases spanning the gap. The CDR3 sequence: CASSQDLAYEQYF. CDR3 DNA sequence: TGCGCCAGCAGCCAAGATCTCGCCTACGAGCAGTACTTC.

The rearrangement links TRBV6-1 to TRBJ2-3, with a weak D call TRBD2 (6 bases). This CDR3 comprises 15 residues. The germline gives CDR1 MNHNS, CDR2 SASEGT. Trimming took off 1 base at V and 5 bases at J, with 13 bases between the two ends. CDR3: CASSEVGGAGDTQYF. The CDR3 DNA is TGTGCCAGCAGTGAAGTCGGCGGGGCGGGAGATACGCAGTATTTT.

By sample fraction, this clone is medium-sized. CDR3 sequence reads: CASSLSRDRGRVTGELFF. DNA for the CDR3: TGTGCCAGCAGTTTATCCCGGGACAGGGGGCGTGTAACCGGGGAGCTGTTTTTT. V gene TRBV27 combines with J gene TRBJ2-2, with 12 positions matching TRBD1. Germline V gives CDR1 MNHEY, CDR2 SMNVEV (reference sequence). The CDR3 spans 18 residues. V was clipped by 0 bases and J by 5 bases; unmatched bases: 7.

The chain couples TRBV19 to TRBJ1-5; 10 nucleotides line up with TRBD1. The CDR3 runs 15 residues. CDR1 is LNHDA, CDR2 SQIVND, per germline (reference sequence). The V gene end was trimmed by 2 bases and the J gene end by 3 bases; junction bases not matched to a gene: 1. The CDR3, as DNA: TGTGCCAGTAGTATAAGACAGGGGGCCAATCAGCCCCAGCATTTT. Its protein is CASSIRQGANQPQHF.

This clone was counted a few times. The chain links TRBV6-1 to TRBJ2-2, with 7 bases fitting TRBD2. Trimming at V came to 7 bases and at J to 4 bases, leaving 6 bases not matched to a gene. This CDR3 spans 14 amino acids. The germline V gene has CDR1 MNHNS and CDR2 SASEGT. In nucleotides, the CDR3 is TGTGCCAGCAAACGGGGGGAGAGCACCGGGGAGCTGTTTTTT. It codes for CASKRGESTGELFF.